Each of the 5 T cell receptor beta chains below was sequenced from the same sample in a study of PD-L1 blockade in urothelial cancer. Sequencing used immunoSEQ multiplex PCR; TCRdb keeps in-frame clones, though not all of them. The sample contains roughly 43,000 clones, roughly 77% of which appear only once. This specimen was PBMCs, taken around atezolizumab (anti-PD-L1) treatment. The receptors originated from a man between 65 and 80 years old with urothelial cancer.

The chain couples TRBV6-4 to TRBJ2-3; TRBD2 aligns across 7 bases. Trimming cost V 3 bases and J 4 bases; bases outside gene matches: 1. The CDR3 sequence is 13 residues long. CDR1 and CDR2 (germline): MRHNA, SNTAGT. CDR3 DNA: TGTGCCAGCAGTGAGGGGGGGGCAGATACGCAGTATTTT. Protein sequence: CASSEGGADTQYF.

This clone was seen more than once but under ten times. CDR3 sequence (DNA): TGTGCCAGTAGAGTTCCGCGCGGGGGTAACTATGGCTACACCTTC. Protein product: CASRVPRGGNYGYTF. The gene calls are TRBV19 and TRBJ1-2; TRBD1 might be the D (5 bases). CDR1 and CDR2 (germline): LNHDA, SQIVND (reference sequence). V dropped 6 bases and J dropped 1 base, with 15 bases sitting between them. This CDR3 has 15 amino acids.

The rearrangement uses TRBV28 and TRBJ2-7; TRBD2 aligns across 8 bases. Looked up from germline, CDR1 is MDHEN and CDR2 is SYDVKM. V shed 7 bases, J shed 0 bases, and the junction held 8 bases outside the gene matches. The CDR3 extends over 15 amino acids. This CDR3 is CASNVVAGTSYEQYF. The CDR3 DNA follows: TGTGCCAGCAACGTCGTAGCGGGAACCTCCTACGAGCAGTACTTC.

Here the CDR3 DNA reads TGCGCCAGCAGCTTGGTAGCGGGGACAGATACGCAGTATTTT. It is translated as CASSLVAGTDTQYF. V usage is TRBV5-1 and J usage is TRBJ2-3, with 8 bases identical to TRBD2. The V segment lost 0 bases and the J segment 3 bases; nucleotides outside the gene matches: 0. The germline V gene encodes CDR1 SGHRS and CDR2 YFSETQ. The CDR3 runs to 14 residues. The whole variable domain, filled in from reference TRBV5-1 and TRBJ2-3, reads KAGVTQTPRYLIKTRGQQVTLSCSPISGHRSVSWYQQTPGQGLQFLFEYFSETQRNKGNFPGRFSGRQFSNSRSEMNVSTLELGDSALYLCASSLVAGTDTQYFGPGTRLTVL.

The V call is TRBV29-1, the J call TRBJ1-1; TRBD1 might be the D (5 bases). The germline gives CDR1 SQVTM, CDR2 ANQGSEA. The ends were cut back, 7 bases at V and 1 base at J, with 13 bases in the middle. This CDR3 contains 13 residues. The CDR3 DNA reads as TGCAGCGCTTCCGGGACTGAGAACACTGAAGCTTTCTTT. Encoded protein: CSASGTENTEAFF.